This T cell receptor (beta chain) was documented in a study of T-cell reconstitution after alpha-beta-depleted transplantation in children (dated by TCRdb to about 2016). The study in broad terms: The study quantitatively tracked T-cell immune reconstitution after TCRalphabeta/CD19-depleted allogeneic hematopoietic cell transplantation in children using TCR repertoire profiling.

Relative to germline, V is 11 bases shorter and J is 2 bases shorter, with 21 bases between their ends. The CDR1 and CDR2 encoded by the germline V gene are ENHRY and SYGVKD. The CDR3 has 15 amino acids, counting the end cysteine and phenylalanine. Just CDR3 DNA is preserved here, 45 bases in frame from base 1. Receptor amplification or capture employed PCR. The reads were generated on an Illumina HiSeq 2500. To normalize quantification of the TCRbeta repertoire, the TCR libraries were built with molecular barcoding that relied on unique molecular identifiers. TCRdb took the public reads, trimmed them with fastp at Q25, ran MiXCR for clone calling and kept in-frame beta chains. Rows matching on CDR3 protein sequence are summarized as one entry with the most common DNA and genes. This sample gives some 640,000 distinct CDR3 sequences in total; around 17% of them show up just once. Of the sample, about 1.1% is held by the ten largest clones.

Many counts were recorded for this clonotype. This receptor's antigen is unknown. The input lacks base qualities; no much larger clone sits a single base away. Recombination linked TRBV10-3 to TRBJ2-5; the D gene is perhaps TRBD2, from 6 matching bases. The clonotype comes from a human donor who donated a stem cell graft to a child with acute myeloid leukemia. The sequences come from PBMCs from the stem cell graft donor, collected from the stem cell graft. The DNA is TGTGCCGCGGCGGGAACGCCAGGGCAACAAGAGACCCAGTACTTC. The resulting protein is CAAAGTPGQQETQYF.